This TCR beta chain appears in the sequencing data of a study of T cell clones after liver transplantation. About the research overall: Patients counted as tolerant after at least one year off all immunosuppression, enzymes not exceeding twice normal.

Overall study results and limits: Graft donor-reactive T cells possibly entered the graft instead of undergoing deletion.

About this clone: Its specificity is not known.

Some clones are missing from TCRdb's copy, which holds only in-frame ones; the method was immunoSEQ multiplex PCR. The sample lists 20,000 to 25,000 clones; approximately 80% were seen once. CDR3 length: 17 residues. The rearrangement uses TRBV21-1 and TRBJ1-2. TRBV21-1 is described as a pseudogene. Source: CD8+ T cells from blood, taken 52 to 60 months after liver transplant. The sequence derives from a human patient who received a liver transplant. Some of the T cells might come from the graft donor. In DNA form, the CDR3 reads TGTGCCAGCAGCGAGGGCACCGGGCCTAAAATTAACTATGGCTACACCTTC. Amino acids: CASSEGTGPKINYGYTF.